This is a list of T cell receptor beta chains from one sample in a study of PD-1 blockade in classical Hodgkin lymphoma. Sequencing used immunoSEQ multiplex PCR; TCRdb keeps in-frame clones, though not all of them. The table has around 30,000 clones, around 70% seen once. Sequenced here: peripheral blood mononuclear cells (PBMCs), sampled before the second cycle of nivolumab. These receptor sequences come from a human donor with classical Hodgkin lymphoma. Each CDR3 is given with its conserved first and last residue. Each record gives: V gene, clone size, D gene, J gene, CDR3 protein, CDR3 DNA. D genes are given only for firm matches. The size entry is marked missing in some rows and otherwise reads once, few, many or a size class.

TRBV18	NA	NA	TRBJ1-6	CASSPAAYNSPLHF	TGTGCCAGCTCACCGGCCGCTTATAATTCACCCCTCCACTTT
TRBV28	NA	NA	TRBJ1-6	CASNLWTENNSPLHF	TGTGCCAGCAACCTCTGGACAGAAAATAATTCACCCCTCCACTTT
TRBV7-2	NA	NA	TRBJ2-4	CASSFSQVQYF	TGTGCCAGCAGCTTTAGCCAGGTTCAGTACTTC
TRBV9	NA	NA	TRBJ1-2	CASSAKVRDPHRGYTF	TGTGCCAGCAGCGCTAAAGTCCGGGACCCACACCGTGGCTACACCTTC
TRBV11-1	few	TRBD1	TRBJ1-1	CASSLEGAQNTEAFF	TGTGCCAGCAGCCTAGAGGGGGCACAGAACACTGAAGCTTTCTTT
TRBV5-4	NA	NA	TRBJ1-1	CASSFDRDTEAFF	TGTGCCAGCAGTTTTGACAGAGACACTGAAGCTTTCTTT
TRBV7-9	NA	NA	TRBJ1-2	CASSSRANYGYTF	TGTGCCAGCAGCTCCAGGGCTAACTATGGCTACACCTTC
TRBV15	NA	NA	TRBJ2-2	CATSRDPGQYTGELFF	TGTGCCACCAGCAGAGATCCCGGACAGTACACCGGGGAGCTGTTTTTT
TRBV5-5	NA	NA	TRBJ1-3	CASSGVTGNTIYF	TGTGCCAGCAGCGGGGTTACTGGAAACACCATATATTTT
TRBV4-1	NA	TRBD1	TRBJ1-4	CASSPTRTGTPNYEKLFF	TGCGCCAGCAGCCCGACTCGGACAGGGACCCCTAATTACGAAAAACTGTTTTTT
TRBV27	once	NA	TRBJ1-1	CASRATLNTEAFF	TGTGCCAGCAGAGCTACATTGAACACTGAAGCTTTCTTT
TRBV28	NA	TRBD1	TRBJ2-2	CASLSGGNTGELFF	TGTGCCAGCCTCTCAGGGGGTAACACCGGGGAGCTGTTTTTT
TRBV19	NA	NA	TRBJ1-6	CASSIYGYNSPLHF	TGTGCCAGTAGTATCTACGGATATAATTCACCCCTCCACTTT
TRBV6-6	NA	TRBD1	TRBJ2-7	CASRDSDRAEQYF	TGTGCCAGCAGGGACTCCGACAGGGCCGAGCAGTACTTC
TRBV28	NA	NA	TRBJ1-6	CASTLGGAGSPLHF	TGTGCCAGCACCCTAGGGGGGGCAGGTTCACCCCTCCACTTT
TRBV28	NA	NA	TRBJ2-2	CASSKDLVRELFF	TGTGCCAGCAGTAAGGACTTGGTCAGGGAGCTGTTTTTT
TRBV7-7	NA	NA	TRBJ2-5	CASSLGHPPQETQYF	TGTGCCAGCAGTTTAGGACACCCCCCCCAAGAGACCCAGTACTTC
TRBV15	few	TRBD1	TRBJ2-3	CATSRRDRGADTQYF	TGTGCCACCAGCAGAAGGGACAGGGGGGCCGATACGCAGTATTTT
TRBV7-6	few	NA	TRBJ1-4	CASSLTVGGEKLFF	TGTGCCAGCAGCCTGACAGTGGGAGGTGAAAAACTGTTTTTT
TRBV5-4	NA	TRBD2	TRBJ2-5	CASSRTSGGQETQYF	TGTGCCAGCAGTAGGACTAGCGGAGGCCAAGAGACCCAGTACTTC
TRBV7-9	once	NA	TRBJ1-4	CASSLKGVLDEKLFF	TGTGCCAGCAGCTTAAAGGGGGTGTTGGATGAAAAACTGTTTTTT
TRBV7-2	few	TRBD1	TRBJ2-7	CASSYGGQGLSF	TGTGCCAGCAGTTATGGGGGACAGGGGCTTTCCTTC
TRBV18	NA	NA	TRBJ1-6	CASSTDDNSPLHF	TGTGCCAGCTCAACAGATGATAATTCACCCCTCCACTTT
TRBV13	NA	NA	TRBJ2-1	CASSLRLLGNEQFF	TGTGCCAGCAGCTTACGGCTGCTTGGCAATGAGCAGTTCTTC
TRBV5-1	medium-sized	NA	TRBJ2-5	CASSWGTALSETQYF	TGCGCCAGCAGCTGGGGGACCGCCCTTAGCGAGACCCAGTACTTC
TRBV30	NA	TRBD1	TRBJ2-1	CAWTPGDRDTYNEQFF	TGTGCCTGGACCCCAGGGGACAGGGATACCTACAATGAGCAGTTCTTC
TRBV11-3	NA	NA	TRBJ1-1	CASSLRNLNTEAFF	TGTGCCAGCAGCTTAAGGAACCTGAACACTGAAGCTTTCTTT
TRBV6-5	NA	TRBD1	TRBJ1-1	CASRRQGPYTEAFF	TGTGCCAGCAGACGACAGGGGCCCTACACTGAAGCTTTCTTT
TRBV5-6	NA	TRBD2	TRBJ2-3	CASSLYRGGAADTQYF	TGTGCCAGCAGCTTGTACCGCGGGGGGGCTGCAGATACGCAGTATTTT
TRBV6-1	few	NA	TRBJ2-1	CASSEFGEWVYNEQFF	TGTGCCAGCAGTGAATTCGGGGAGTGGGTCTACAATGAGCAGTTCTTC
TRBV5-3	NA	NA	TRBJ2-5	CARSLGGSTLTETQYF	TGTGCCAGAAGCTTGGGGGGCAGCACTTTGACGGAGACCCAGTACTTC
TRBV11-2	NA	NA	TRBJ2-3	CASSLSGLSATQYF	TGTGCCAGCAGCTTAAGCGGACTCAGTGCTACGCAGTATTTT
TRBV7-6	few	TRBD1	TRBJ1-2	CASSPSDRGLYGYTF	TGTGCCAGCAGCCCGAGCGACAGGGGGCTCTATGGCTACACCTTC
TRBV6-5	NA	NA	TRBJ1-2	CASSSSVFYGYTF	TGTGCCAGCAGTTCCTCGGTGTTCTATGGCTACACCTTC
TRBV18	NA	NA	TRBJ2-3	CASSFSSPIDTQYF	TGTGCCAGCTCTTTCTCATCACCCATCGATACGCAGTATTTT
TRBV2	NA	NA	TRBJ2-5	CASKSTGSEETQYF	TGTGCCAGCAAGTCGACAGGATCCGAAGAGACCCAGTACTTC
TRBV2	NA	NA	TRBJ2-5	CAIGTLKETQYF	TGTGCCATAGGGACGTTGAAAGAGACCCAGTACTTC
TRBV6-6	NA	TRBD1	TRBJ1-1	CASSYPTGGKAFF	TGTGCCAGCAGTTACCCCACAGGGGGGAAAGCTTTCTTT
TRBV29-1	NA	NA	TRBJ2-5	CSVENRRQETQYF	TGCAGCGTTGAAAACAGGCGCCAAGAGACCCAGTACTTC
TRBV28	few	TRBD1	TRBJ1-5	CASSPTGQGDQPQHF	TGTGCCAGCAGTCCAACGGGACAGGGTGATCAGCCCCAGCATTTT
TRBV5-1	NA	TRBD1	TRBJ2-3	CASSPGHQGGTDTQYF	TGCGCCAGCAGCCCGGGCCACCAGGGGGGCACAGATACGCAGTATTTT